This is a list of T cell receptor beta chains from one sample in a study of CD8+ T cells in alopecia areata. Some clones are missing from TCRdb's copy, which holds only in-frame ones; the method was immunoSEQ multiplex PCR. This sample has 170,000 or so clones; just under 60% occur once, and the top ten carry about 14%. The sequencing used CD4+ T cells sorted from blood, collected at week 0. The receptors originated from a human donor with alopecia areata. Both conserved end residues are part of each CDR3. D genes are given only for firm matches. Only part of the rows carry a size: once, few, many, or a class if the clone is expanded.

V: TRBV6-5
D: -
size: few
J: TRBJ1-6
CDR3: CASSYQQAHNSPLHF
DNA: TGTGCCAGCAGTTACCAACAGGCCCATAATTCACCCCTCCACTTT

V: TRBV29-1
D: -
size: -
J: TRBJ2-7
CDR3: CSVEIPSYEQYF
DNA: TGCAGCGTTGAAATCCCCTCCTACGAGCAGTACTTC

V: TRBV14
D: -
size: few
J: TRBJ2-6
CDR3: CASSQGGTGANVLTF
DNA: TGTGCCAGCAGCCAAGGAGGAACTGGGGCCAACGTCCTGACTTTC

V: TRBV6-5
D: -
size: -
J: TRBJ1-6
CDR3: CASSYSNREAPLHF
DNA: TGTGCCAGCAGTTACTCAAACAGGGAGGCACCCCTCCACTTT

V: TRBV9
D: -
size: -
J: TRBJ2-5
CDR3: CASSPRGAGETQYF
DNA: TGTGCCAGCAGCCCAAGGGGGGCTGGTGAGACCCAGTACTTC

V: TRBV4-1
D: -
size: -
J: TRBJ2-3
CDR3: CASSQGPQGKLTDTQYF
DNA: TGCGCCAGCAGCCAAGGCCCGCAGGGAAAGCTCACAGATACGCAGTATTTT

V: TRBV14
D: TRBD1
size: -
J: TRBJ1-6
CDR3: CASSPSPGTGNSYNSPLHF
DNA: TGTGCCAGCAGCCCCTCTCCGGGGACAGGGAATTCCTATAATTCACCCCTCCACTTT

V: TRBV5-8
D: TRBD2
size: -
J: TRBJ2-4
CDR3: CASSLGEGRGTF
DNA: TGTGCCAGCAGCCTCGGGGAGGGGCGGGGTACGTTC

V: TRBV5-1
D: -
size: few
J: TRBJ1-1
CDR3: CASSLDGQGNTEAFF
DNA: TGCGCCAGCAGCTTGGATGGGCAGGGTAACACTGAAGCTTTCTTT

V: TRBV4-1
D: -
size: -
J: TRBJ1-3
CDR3: CASSQGFWSGVTIYF
DNA: TGCGCCAGCAGCCAAGGGTTCTGGTCCGGGGTCACCATATATTTT

V: TRBV27
D: TRBD1
size: -
J: TRBJ2-1
CDR3: CASSKRRDRNNEQFF
DNA: TGTGCCAGCAGTAAACGCCGGGACAGGAACAATGAGCAGTTCTTC

V: TRBV6-5
D: TRBD1
size: -
J: TRBJ2-7
CDR3: CASSYHGTGNEQYF
DNA: TGTGCCAGCAGTTACCACGGGACAGGGAACGAGCAGTACTTC

V: TRBV6-1
D: -
size: few
J: TRBJ2-5
CDR3: CASSERGARKETQYF
DNA: TGTGCCAGCAGTGAAAGGGGGGCCCGCAAAGAGACCCAGTACTTC

V: TRBV4-1
D: -
size: -
J: TRBJ2-3
CDR3: CASSQDWSKVRGQTDTQYF
DNA: TGCGCCAGCAGCCAAGATTGGAGTAAGGTCAGGGGTCAAACAGATACGCAGTATTTT

V: TRBV2
D: -
size: -
J: TRBJ2-2
CDR3: CASSTLRTTPGELFF
DNA: TGTGCCAGCAGCACCCTAAGAACAACCCCTGGGGAGCTGTTTTTT

V: TRBV29-1
D: -
size: -
J: TRBJ2-3
CDR3: CSVAGRAADTQYF
DNA: TGCAGCGTTGCTGGTAGGGCCGCAGATACGCAGTATTTT

V: TRBV7-3
D: -
size: -
J: TRBJ1-1
CDR3: CASSLGGLGTEAFF
DNA: TGTGCCAGCAGCTTAGGAGGTTTGGGGACTGAAGCTTTCTTT

V: TRBV19
D: -
size: many
J: TRBJ1-2
CDR3: CASNLANYGYTF
DNA: TGTGCCAGTAACTTGGCTAACTATGGCTACACCTTC

V: TRBV30
D: -
size: -
J: TRBJ2-5
CDR3: CAWSVRGGSETQYF
DNA: TGTGCCTGGAGTGTACGAGGGGGGAGTGAGACCCAGTACTTC

V: TRBV9
D: -
size: -
J: TRBJ1-2
CDR3: CASSVDPGSGYTF
DNA: TGTGCCAGCAGCGTCGACCCAGGGAGCGGCTACACCTTC

V: TRBV6-5
D: -
size: once
J: TRBJ1-2
CDR3: CASSYLTGGDYGYTF
DNA: TGTGCCAGCAGTTACCTGACAGGTGGCGACTATGGCTACACCTTC

V: TRBV29-1
D: -
size: -
J: TRBJ1-1
CDR3: CSVEPRMRVPEAFF
DNA: TGCAGCGTTGAGCCTCGAATGAGGGTCCCTGAAGCTTTCTTT

V: TRBV6-5
D: TRBD1
size: -
J: TRBJ2-7
CDR3: CASGETGAYEQYF
DNA: TGTGCCAGCGGAGAGACAGGGGCGTACGAGCAGTACTTC

V: TRBV11-2
D: -
size: -
J: TRBJ1-6
CDR3: CASSLRREDNSPLHF
DNA: TGTGCCAGCAGCTTACGGCGTGAGGATAATTCACCCCTCCACTTT

V: TRBV5-1
D: -
size: -
J: TRBJ2-5
CDR3: CASGGGQKETQYF
DNA: TGCGCCAGCGGCGGCGGACAGAAAGAGACCCAGTACTTC

V: TRBV10-3
D: -
size: -
J: TRBJ2-1
CDR3: CAISGRQQYNEQFF
DNA: TGTGCCATCAGTGGTCGACAGCAGTACAATGAGCAGTTCTTC

V: TRBV11-1
D: -
size: -
J: TRBJ2-3
CDR3: CASNPGGIGTDTQYF
DNA: TGTGCCAGCAACCCAGGGGGGATCGGCACAGATACGCAGTATTTT

V: TRBV19
D: TRBD2
size: -
J: TRBJ2-1
CDR3: CATSPSGGRGEQFF
DNA: TGTGCCACCAGCCCCAGCGGGGGGCGTGGTGAGCAGTTCTTC

V: TRBV29-1
D: -
size: -
J: TRBJ1-4
CDR3: CSVGEGASNEKLFF
DNA: TGCAGCGTTGGTGAGGGTGCTTCCAATGAAAAACTGTTTTTT

V: TRBV11-2
D: TRBD2
size: -
J: TRBJ2-1
CDR3: CASSSSGGINEQFF
DNA: TGTGCCAGCAGCTCAAGCGGGGGGATCAATGAGCAGTTCTTC

V: TRBV29-1
D: -
size: -
J: TRBJ2-3
CDR3: CSARRGSTDTQYF
DNA: TGCAGCGCCCGTAGGGGGAGCACAGATACGCAGTATTTT

V: TRBV29-1
D: -
size: -
J: TRBJ2-5
CDR3: CSGEWETQYF
DNA: TGCAGCGGTGAATGGGAGACCCAGTACTTC

V: TRBV30
D: -
size: few
J: TRBJ1-6
CDR3: CAWDRPPLHF
DNA: TGTGCCTGGGACAGGCCACCCCTCCACTTT

V: TRBV5-1
D: -
size: -
J: TRBJ2-5
CDR3: CASSSGGRVTQETQYF
DNA: TGCGCCAGCAGCTCCGGAGGGCGGGTGACCCAAGAGACCCAGTACTTC

V: TRBV29-1
D: TRBD1
size: -
J: TRBJ1-1
CDR3: CSGDRGREAFF
DNA: TGCAGCGGGGACAGGGGCAGGGAAGCTTTCTTT

V: TRBV18
D: -
size: -
J: TRBJ2-4
CDR3: CASSPLTDIQYF
DNA: TGTGCCAGCTCACCCTTGACAGACATTCAGTACTTC

V: TRBV4-1
D: -
size: -
J: TRBJ1-5
CDR3: CASSHDAFQPQHF
DNA: TGCGCCAGCAGCCATGATGCGTTTCAGCCCCAGCATTTT

V: TRBV30
D: -
size: -
J: TRBJ2-6
CDR3: CAWSSGANVLTF
DNA: TGTGCCTGGAGTTCTGGGGCCAACGTCCTGACTTTC

V: TRBV30
D: -
size: -
J: TRBJ2-7
CDR3: CAWSRRPIYEQYF
DNA: TGTGCCTGGAGCCGACGGCCGATCTACGAGCAGTACTTC

V: TRBV29-1
D: -
size: -
J: TRBJ2-5
CDR3: CSVEKNQETQYF
DNA: TGCAGCGTCGAGAAAAACCAAGAGACCCAGTACTTC

V: TRBV10-3
D: -
size: once
J: TRBJ2-6
CDR3: CATRRGQSSGANVLTF
DNA: TGTGCCACACGGAGGGGACAGAGCTCTGGGGCCAACGTCCTGACTTTC

V: TRBV7-9
D: TRBD1
size: few
J: TRBJ1-5
CDR3: CAGQGGSNQPQHF
DNA: TGTGCCGGCCAGGGGGGGAGCAATCAGCCCCAGCATTTT

V: TRBV30
D: -
size: few
J: TRBJ1-6
CDR3: CAENPGEGSPLHF
DNA: TGTGCGGAGAATCCAGGGGAAGGGTCACCCCTCCACTTT

V: TRBV5-6
D: TRBD1
size: -
J: TRBJ1-6
CDR3: CASSWRTGNNSPLHF
DNA: TGTGCCAGCAGCTGGAGGACAGGGAATAATTCACCCCTCCACTTT

V: TRBV29-1
D: -
size: -
J: TRBJ2-5
CDR3: CSVRDGIETQYF
DNA: TGCAGCGTCAGGGATGGGATCGAGACCCAGTACTTC

V: TRBV7-9
D: -
size: few
J: TRBJ1-1
CDR3: CASSRREGEAFF
DNA: TGTGCCAGCAGCCGCCGGGAGGGGGAAGCTTTCTTT

V: TRBV18
D: -
size: few
J: TRBJ1-2
CDR3: CASSPRDPRGYGYTF
DNA: TGTGCCAGCTCACCCAGGGACCCGCGAGGCTATGGCTACACCTTC

V: TRBV25-1
D: TRBD1
size: -
J: TRBJ2-7
CDR3: CASYRDRGYEQYF
DNA: TGTGCCAGCTATCGGGACAGGGGCTACGAGCAGTACTTC

V: TRBV18
D: -
size: -
J: TRBJ2-2
CDR3: CASSPSGIGELFF
DNA: TGTGCCAGCTCACCAAGTGGGATCGGGGAGCTGTTTTTT

V: TRBV5-6
D: TRBD1
size: few
J: TRBJ2-5
CDR3: CASSLGDRVGETQYF
DNA: TGTGCCAGCAGCTTGGGGGACAGGGTAGGAGAGACCCAGTACTTC